These 25 T cell receptor beta chains originate from one sample sequenced in a study of T cell repertoires in cytomegalovirus infection. TCRdb reprocessed the reads with MiXCR, giving one entry per CDR3 protein. The sample carries roughly 500,000 distinct CDR3 sequences, about 11% recorded once. Specimen: PBMCs. These receptors were collected from a human donor in good health (CMV status not recorded). Some clones in this sample may be carry-over from other donors' samples.

In this sample, this clonotype turned up once. The V and J genes are TRBV20-1 and TRBJ1-2; weak D call: TRBD1 (5 bases). Between the trimmed V and J ends, which lost 4 bases and 7 bases, there was a span of 22 bases. The germline V gene has CDR1 DFQATT and CDR2 SNEGSKA (reference sequence). The length of the CDR3 is 15 residues. In DNA, the CDR3 is TGCAGTGCTAAACCCCTGGGAGGGGAGGTCGGTGGCTACACCTTC. It yields the protein CSAKPLGGEVGGYTF.

This clonotype was recorded at least ten times. The genes are TRBV28 and TRBJ2-2; 10 bases line up with TRBD2. V was pared by 1 base and J by 5 bases, with 1 base of the junction left unmatched. CDR3 length: 15 residues. Germline lookup yields CDR1 MDHEN and CDR2 SYDVKM. CDR3 nucleotides: TGTGCCAGCAGTTTATTGGGACTAGCGACCGGGGAGCTGTTTTTT. It codes for CASSLLGLATGELFF.

Only a few counts were recorded for this clonotype. The J gene is TRBJ2-2, the V gene TRBV24-1; 7 nucleotides align to TRBD2. The CDR3 has 15 amino acids. Trimming cost V 4 bases and J 0 bases; bases outside gene matches: 1. Per the germline V gene, CDR1 is KGHDR and CDR2 is SFDVKD. Here the CDR3 DNA reads TGTGCCACCAGTGAACTAGCGACGAACACCGGGGAGCTGTTTTTT. It is translated as CATSELATNTGELFF.

This clonotype was recorded a few times. The V and J genes are TRBV28 and TRBJ1-2; 7 positions match TRBD1. The CDR3 extends over 14 amino acids. The V gene's germline CDR1 is MDHEN and CDR2 SYDVKM. With V trimmed by 4 bases and J by 4 bases, 6 bases remained unmatched. The chain's CDR3 is CASSSIGTAYGYTF. In DNA, the CDR3 is TGTGCCAGCAGTTCGATCGGGACAGCCTATGGCTACACCTTC.

This clonotype came up many times. The chain carries TRBV2 and TRBJ2-7; 10 positions match TRBD2. The germline V gene encodes CDR1 SNHLY and CDR2 FYNNEI. With 6 bases clipped from V and 1 base from J, the junction kept 6 bases outside the gene matches. The CDR3 sequence is 15 residues long. The CDR3 DNA reads TGTGCCAGCAGGACTACTAGCGGGGTTTCCTACGAGCAGTACTTC. It encodes CASRTTSGVSYEQYF.

This clonotype was picked up many times. CDR3 DNA sequence: TGTGCCAGCAGTCGAGACAAAAACCAGGAAGCTTTCTTT. Amino acids: CASSRDKNQEAFF. The V gene is TRBV7-2, the J gene TRBJ1-1; no clear D gene. Trimming stripped 6 bases from V and 8 bases from J, with 16 bases between. The CDR3 runs to 13 residues. Germline values: CDR1 SGHTA, CDR2 FQGNSA.

The CDR3 loop is CSVPSGLSYEQYF. In DNA, the CDR3 is TGCAGCGTTCCTAGCGGATTGTCCTACGAGCAGTACTTC. The chain links TRBV29-1 to TRBJ2-7; 7 bases map to TRBD2. Losses at the gene ends were 5 bases for V and 1 base for J; bases not matched to a gene: 5. Germline CDR1 and CDR2: SQVTM and ANQGSEA. The CDR3 has 13 residues.

This clonotype occurred many times. V and J are TRBV4-2 and TRBJ1-1, with D perhaps TRBD1 (5 bases). The CDR3 contains 14 residues. Between the trimmed V and J ends, which lost 0 bases and 3 bases, there was a span of 8 bases. CDR1 and CDR2 from the germline V gene are LGHNA and YNFKEQ. CDR3: CASSQDQGDTEAFF. CDR3 nucleotides: TGTGCCAGCAGCCAAGATCAAGGGGACACTGAAGCTTTCTTT.

This clonotype was observed a handful of times. V is TRBV5-1 and J is TRBJ1-2; the D is unclear. This CDR3 has 14 amino acids. The V gene's germline CDR1 is SGHRS and CDR2 YFSETQ. V was cut by 0 bases and J by 7 bases, with 13 bases left in between. The CDR3: CASSLDGRSSGYTF. The CDR3 nucleotides are TGCGCCAGCAGCTTGGATGGCAGGTCTAGTGGCTACACCTTC.

This clonotype has a handful of counts. The chain carries TRBV28 and TRBJ2-7, with 11 bases aligning to TRBD1. CDR1 and CDR2 from the germline V gene are MDHEN and SYDVKM. The CDR3 has 16 amino acids. J was trimmed by 4 bases and V by 6 bases; bases with no gene match: 11. The CDR3 loop reads CASRNGYWDRGYEQYF. The CDR3 coding sequence is TGTGCCAGCAGAAATGGATATTGGGACAGGGGGTACGAGCAGTACTTC.

This sequence joins TRBV6-1 and TRBJ2-3; no definite D call. V was shortened by 7 bases and J by 4 bases, with 9 bases between the two germline ends. This CDR3 comprises 12 residues. Germline values: CDR1 MNHNS, CDR2 SASEGT. The CDR3 is CASKTSADTQYF. DNA of the CDR3: TGTGCCAGCAAAACCTCGGCAGATACGCAGTATTTT.

The V gene is TRBV15, the J gene TRBJ2-1; 11 bases line up with TRBD1. The CDR3 sequence is 14 residues long. J lost 9 bases, V lost 7 bases, and 8 bases had no gene match. Germline V gives CDR1 LNHNV, CDR2 YYDKDF (reference sequence). In DNA form, the CDR3 reads TGTGCCACCATGCCGGGACAGGGGGGGATTGAGCAGTTCTTC. Protein product: CATMPGQGGIEQFF.

This clonotype was seen at least ten times. DNA of the CDR3: TGTGCCAGCAGCTTAGTTGGTGTGTCAGATACGCAGTATTTT. This gives the protein CASSLVGVSDTQYF. This sequence joins TRBV7-6 and TRBJ2-3; D is uncertain. The V gene's germline CDR1 is SGHVS and CDR2 FNYEAQ. The germline V and J ends were trimmed by 1 base and 4 bases, with 9 bases remaining between them. CDR3 length equals 14 residues.

This clonotype has more than one count but fewer than ten. The chain is built from TRBV29-1 and TRBJ2-5; 7 bases align to TRBD2. This CDR3 comprises 12 residues. The J segment lost 5 bases and the V segment lost 5 bases, leaving 5 bases of the junction unmatched. Germline V gene sequence: CDR1 SQVTM, CDR2 ANQGSEA. The CDR3 nucleotides are TGCAGCGTTCGGCGGGAGTACGAGACCCAGTACTTC. This sequence encodes CSVRREYETQYF.

The genes are TRBV3-1 and TRBJ1-2, with D perhaps TRBD1 (6 bases). The CDR3 loop spans 13 amino acids. Germline values: CDR1 LGHDT, CDR2 YNNKEL (reference sequence). V was trimmed by 4 bases and J by 6 bases, leaving 12 bases between them. CDR3 DNA: TGTGCCAGCAGCCGGACAGTCGCTGATGGCTACACCTTC. Its protein is CASSRTVADGYTF.

The sample holds many counts of this clonotype. The J gene is TRBJ1-6, the V gene TRBV28; 9 bases map to TRBD1. Per germline, CDR1 MDHEN and CDR2 SYDVKM. CDR3 length: 16 residues. The V and J ends lost 7 bases and 8 bases, in that order; junction bases with no gene match: 12. The CDR3 sequence: CASTPAGTGNYSPLHF. For the CDR3, the DNA is TGTGCCAGCACCCCTGCCGGGACAGGGAACTATTCACCCCTCCACTTT.

This clonotype was detected many times. The chain links TRBV4-1 to TRBJ1-2; the D gene is possibly TRBD1 (5 bases). Germline-derived CDR1 and CDR2 are MGHRA and YSYEKL. V shed 4 bases and J shed 4 bases, with 13 bases lying between them. The CDR3 runs to 14 residues. CDR3 coding DNA: TGCGCCAGCAGCCCGCCGACAGATACCTATGGCTACACCTTC. It yields the protein CASSPPTDTYGYTF.

The V and J genes are TRBV2 and TRBJ2-2, with D possibly TRBD1 on 5 matching bases. The CDR3 is 15 residues long. Trimming pared 4 bases from V and 4 bases from J, leaving 13 bases between. Germline V gene data show CDR1 as SNHLY and CDR2 as FYNNEI. The CDR3 spells CASSGLGQTTGELFF. As DNA, the CDR3 is TGTGCCAGCAGTGGTCTCGGACAAACCACCGGGGAGCTGTTTTTT.

The CDR3 region is CASSQDWGSPNEQFF. The CDR3 region has the DNA TGTGCCAGCAGCCAGGACTGGGGGTCCCCCAATGAGCAGTTCTTC. This rearrangement joins TRBV3-1 to TRBJ2-1; TRBD1 or TRBD2 may be the D gene (5 bases each). This CDR3 has 15 amino acids. CDR1 is LGHDT, CDR2 YNNKEL, per germline (reference sequence). The V and J ends lost 3 bases and 6 bases respectively, with 15 bases between them.

The genes are TRBV5-1 and TRBJ1-3; the D is unclear. Trimming took 0 bases from V and 4 from J, leaving 14 bases between them. Germline V gene data show CDR1 as SGHRS and CDR2 as YFSETQ. The CDR3 contains 16 residues. CDR3 nucleotides: TGCGCCAGCAGCTTGGTACAAGGCAATCACGGAAACACCATATATTTT. The encoded protein is CASSLVQGNHGNTIYF.

This clonotype showed up many times. The chain has TRBV7-2 and TRBJ2-1, with 13 positions matching TRBD2. The germline V gene has CDR1 SGHTA and CDR2 FQGNSA. J was trimmed by 1 base and V by 1 base; bases with no gene match: 7. This CDR3 spans 19 amino acids. The CDR3 spells CASSLDLGLAGESYNEQFF. Here the CDR3 DNA reads TGTGCCAGCAGCTTAGACTTAGGACTAGCGGGGGAGTCCTACAATGAGCAGTTCTTC.

This clonotype was seen ten or more times. The chain carries TRBV20-1 and TRBJ2-7; 9 bases line up with TRBD1. This CDR3 comprises 14 residues. After removal of 7 bases from V and 1 base from J, the junction contained 8 bases not matched to a gene. Germline assignment: CDR1 DFQATT and CDR2 SNEGSKA (reference sequence). The CDR3 here is CSGLRQGVSYEQYF. In nucleotides, the CDR3 is TGCAGTGGCCTCCGACAGGGGGTTTCCTACGAGCAGTACTTC.

This clonotype was counted many times. The genes are TRBV6-1 and TRBJ2-6, with D unresolved. Germline V lookup: CDR1 MNHNS, CDR2 SASEGT. CDR3 size: 12 residues. The CDR3 sequence: CARDTGANVLTF. CDR3 nucleotides: TGTGCGAGAGACACTGGGGCCAACGTCCTGACTTTC.

This clonotype was observed a handful of times. This CDR3 is CASWPTSGNTHEQYF. Written as DNA, the CDR3 is TGTGCCAGCTGGCCGACTAGCGGGAACACCCACGAGCAGTACTTC. This chain joins TRBV5-5 and TRBJ2-7; the match to TRBD2 covers 11 bases. Germline lookup yields CDR1 SGHKS and CDR2 YYEKEE (reference sequence). Unmatched junction bases numbered 11, after V lost 7 bases and J lost 5 bases. The CDR3 runs to 15 residues. Filled out from reference TRBV5-5 and TRBJ2-7, the complete variable domain reads DAGVTQSPTHLIKTRGQQVTLRCSPISGHKSVSWYQQVLGQGPQFIFQYYEKEERGRGNFPDRFSARQFPNYSSELNVNALLLGDSALYLCASWPTSGNTHEQYFGPGTRLTVT.

This clonotype came up many times. V gene TRBV6-5 combines with J gene TRBJ1-5; D is ambiguous. CDR1 is MNHEY, CDR2 SVGAGI, per germline. The CDR3 covers 15 residues. V was trimmed by 0 bases and J by 0 bases, leaving 6 bases between them. The CDR3 coding sequence is TGTGCCAGCAGTTACTCGGGGAGTAGCAATCAGCCCCAGCATTTT. The encoded protein is CASSYSGSSNQPQHF.